The present TCR beta chain was sequenced within a study of T cells in Graves' hyperthyroidism and ophthalmopathy. RNA transcripts were the template for amplifying TCR beta CDR3 regions. Initially, a first-round RT-PCR of the TCR CDR3 employed the HTBI primer set. TCRdb processed the multiplex PCR reads anew with MiXCR; each CDR3 protein has one entry. Of about 500,000 distinct CDR3 sequences in the sample, about 16% were seen once. Trimming pared 5 bases from V and 4 bases from J, leaving 18 bases between. The CDR3 loop spans 15 amino acids. Germline lookup yields CDR1 SGHAT and CDR2 FQDESV (reference sequence). This clonotype was counted many times.

V gene TRBV11-1 combines with J gene TRBJ2-7, with D possibly TRBD2 on 5 matching bases. The receptor comes from a woman aged 25-40 years with Graves' ophthalmopathy. Specimen: blood. CDR3 sequence reads: CASSPLDLERYEQYF. In nucleotides, the CDR3 is TGTGCCAGCAGCCCACTAGACCTGGAAAGGTACGAGCAGTACTTC.